This TCR beta chain was observed in a study of cytomegalovirus exposure and HLA in healthy donors. The wider study: Findings of an earlier analysis included around 100 million unique TCR beta sequences from 170 million or so T cells. Overall study results and limits: Exclusion as indistinguishable affected some V segments, including TRBV6-2 and TRBV6-3. HLA-A and HLA-B allele assignments for most subjects were reportedly predicted accurately using TCR beta sequences. A later analysis linked a missense variant in DCLRE1C to the trimming of TCR beta V and J genes.

About this clone itself: Its cognate antigen is unknown.

The V and J ends lost 4 bases and 0 bases, in that order; junction bases with no gene match: 6. The CDR3 runs 15 residues. Per germline, CDR1 SEHNR and CDR2 FQNEAQ (reference sequence). It was with 60 Vbeta and 13 Jbeta primers that the PCR ran. The data were produced by immunoSEQ multiplex PCR, yet TCRdb's version contains in-frame clones alone and is incomplete. The repertoire table contains tens of thousands of clones. The chain is built from TRBV7-9 and TRBJ2-7, with 7 bases that match TRBD1. The clonotype comes from a male donor in good health and CMV-seronegative. Sequencing was performed on PBMCs. The CDR3 loop is CASSSQGVSSYEQYF. CDR3 coding DNA: TGTGCCAGCAGCTCGCAGGGGGTTTCCTCCTACGAGCAGTACTTC.